Below, one TCR beta chain is given with its context. The data belong to a study of blood T cell repertoires in COVID-19. Profiled with immunoSEQ multiplex PCR; TCRdb holds only in-frame clones, not every one. Here the sample spans about 250,000 clones, roughly three quarters being singletons. This CDR3 comprises 15 residues. V was pared by 3 bases and J by 1 base, with 13 bases between. Germline-derived CDR1 and CDR2 are SGDLS and YYNGEE. The sequenced material came from peripheral blood. The chain carries TRBV9 and TRBJ1-1; no firm D call. The receptor was derived from a woman aged 40 to 50 with active or convalescent COVID-19. The CDR3 DNA reads as TGTGCCAGCAGCGCAGGAATACAGCCGAACACTGAAGCTTTCTTT. Its translation: CASSAGIQPNTEAFF. The whole variable domain, filled in from reference TRBV9 and TRBJ1-1, reads DSGVTQTPKHLITATGQRVTLRCSPRSGDLSVYWYQQSLDQGLQFLIQYYNGEERAKGNILERFSAQQFPDLHSELNLSSLELGDSALYFCASSAGIQPNTEAFFGQGTRLTVV.